These 18 T cell receptor beta chains were all obtained from the same sample, sequenced in a study of regulatory T cells in long-lasting Graves disease. Indicated time point: persistent/refractory GD, antithyroid drugs over 5 years with positive TRAb. PBMC-derived RNA was used for the TCR library. TCR beta libraries were built with iRepertoire HTBI primers and Arm-PCR of CDR3 regions. TCRdb analysed the multiplex PCR reads with MiXCR anew, one entry per CDR3 protein. The data hold 500,000 to 700,000 distinct CDR3 sequences, with around 30% observed a single time. The starting material was peripheral blood mononuclear cells (PBMCs), obtained when the disease was refractory, from a patient treated with antithyroid drugs. The receptors here all came from a female donor with Graves disease.

In its sample, this clonotype was seen a few times. The chain has TRBV7-3 and TRBJ1-2; 10 bases map to TRBD1. V lost 4 bases to trimming and J lost 8 bases; unmatched junction nucleotides: 10. Germline loops: CDR1 SGHTA, CDR2 FQGTGA. There are 15 residues in the CDR3. The CDR3 DNA follows: TGTGCCAGCAGCTCAATCCGGGACAGGGGCGGCGGCTACACCTTC. Protein product: CASSSIRDRGGGYTF. Combining the CDR3 with reference TRBV7-3 and TRBJ1-2 gives the whole variable domain GAGVSQTPSNKVTEKGKYVELRCDPISGHTALYWYRQSLGQGPEFLIYFQGTGAADDSGLPNDRFFAVRPEGSVSTLKIQRTERGDSAVYLCASSSIRDRGGGYTFGSGTRLTVV.

The chain employs TRBV6-1 and TRBJ1-2, with a tentative D call TRBD1 (6 bases). Trimming shortened V by 4 bases and J by 4 bases, and 19 bases separated the two germline ends. CDR1 and CDR2 (germline): MNHNS, SASEGT. This CDR3 is built from 16 residues. This CDR3 reads CASSVTNVGGLYGYTF. CDR3 coding DNA: TGTGCCAGCAGTGTAACTAACGTCGGGGGGCTCTATGGCTACACCTTC.

This clonotype was recorded many times. The chain employs TRBV2 and TRBJ1-4; possibly TRBD1 for D (6 bases). This CDR3 is 15 amino acids long. The V end lost 4 bases, the J end lost 3 bases, and 12 bases lay between the germline ends. CDR1 is SNHLY and CDR2 is FYNNEI in the germline V gene. CDR3 amino acids: CASSALGHSNEKLFF. Here the CDR3 DNA reads TGTGCCAGCAGTGCCCTGGGACACTCTAATGAAAAACTGTTTTTT.

V gene TRBV6-1 combines with J gene TRBJ1-5, with D possibly matching TRBD1 (5 bases). This CDR3 comprises 13 residues. V lost 8 bases to trimming and J lost 2 bases, with 10 bases between them. The germline CDR1 and CDR2 sequences are MNHNS and SASEGT. This chain's CDR3 is CASWGLGNQPQHF. The DNA of the CDR3 is TGTGCCAGCTGGGGGTTGGGCAATCAGCCCCAGCATTTT.

This chain links TRBV14 with TRBJ2-7; D unresolved. Trimming stripped 1 base from V and 4 bases from J, with 5 bases between. The germline V gene encodes CDR1 SGHDN and CDR2 FVKESK. There are 12 residues in the CDR3. In nucleotides, the CDR3 is TGTGCCAGCAGCCAAGGGAGATACGAGCAGTACTTC. Translated, it gives CASSQGRYEQYF.

This clonotype came up many times. V usage is TRBV12-3 or TRBV12-4 and J usage is TRBJ1-2; no clear D. Trimming stripped 3 bases from V and 6 bases from J, with 8 bases between. This CDR3 is built from 12 residues. This chain's CDR3 is CASSFNDDGYTF. The CDR3 DNA reads TGTGCCAGCAGTTTTAATGACGATGGCTACACCTTC.

This clonotype was detected only a few times. The chain is built from TRBV20-1 and TRBJ2-7, with D unclear. This CDR3 is built from 15 residues. CDR1 is DFQATT and CDR2 is SNEGSKA in the germline V gene (reference sequence). V lost 0 bases, J lost 2 bases, and 14 bases lay in between. CDR3 sequence: CSARDRAHSPYEQYF. The CDR3 bases are TGCAGTGCTAGAGATAGGGCACACAGTCCCTACGAGCAGTACTTC.

This clonotype was seen at least ten times. The CDR3 loop reads CASSLGEKGTEAFF. CDR3 bases: TGTGCCAGCAGCTTAGGGGAGAAGGGCACTGAAGCTTTCTTT. The J gene is TRBJ1-1, the V gene TRBV11-2; D remains ambiguous. V lost 1 base and J lost 4, with 10 bases in between. Germline loops: CDR1 SGHAT, CDR2 FQNNGV. CDR3 size: 14 residues.

Concerning this clonotype: A read error may produce the germline difference seen at one junction end. The chain is built from TRBV12-5 and TRBJ1-2, with TRBD1 as a possible D gene (6 bases). This CDR3 region has 11 residues. The germline V gene has CDR1 LGHNT and CDR2 FRNRAP. The CDR3 loop is CASSQGYGYAF. CDR3 sequence (DNA): TGTGCTAGCTCTCAGGGGTATGGCTACGCCTTC.

This clonotype has ten or more counts. The gene calls are TRBV12-3 or TRBV12-4 and TRBJ2-7; 10 bases map to TRBD2. This CDR3 has 16 residues. Germline trimming cut 5 bases from V and 1 base from J; bases unmatched to any gene: 8. CDR3 region: CASSPSASGGSYEQYF. CDR3 nucleotides: TGTGCCAGCAGTCCCTCGGCTAGCGGGGGATCCTACGAGCAGTACTTC.

The chain employs TRBV19 and TRBJ1-1, with 8 bases fitting TRBD1. V was clipped by 3 bases and J by 12 bases; unmatched bases: 3. The V gene's germline CDR1 is LNHDA and CDR2 SQIVND (reference sequence). CDR3 length: 11 amino acids. The CDR3 bases are TGTGCCAGTAGTATTGGACAGGGAACTTTCTTT. It is translated as CASSIGQGTFF.

The rearrangement uses TRBV11-2 and TRBJ1-6, with TRBD1 matching 8 bases. J lost 9 bases, V lost 5 bases, and 12 bases had no gene match. The CDR3 totals 16 residues. Germline V gene data show CDR1 as SGHAT and CDR2 as FQNNGV. CDR3 DNA: TGTGCCAGCAGCCGCTTACCCGACAGGGGCAGTTCACCCCTCCACTTT. This gives the protein CASSRLPDRGSSPLHF.

This sequence joins TRBV7-8 and TRBJ1-1; 11 nucleotides match TRBD1. The CDR3 extends over 15 amino acids. Germline-derived CDR1 and CDR2 are SGHVS and FQNEAQ. The J segment lost 4 bases and the V segment lost 4 bases, leaving 5 bases of the junction unmatched. CDR3 DNA: TGTGCCAGCAGCTCCCCGGGGACAGGGGGCACTGAAGCTTTCTTT. This encodes CASSSPGTGGTEAFF.

The V call is TRBV15, the J call TRBJ1-1; 7 bases agree with TRBD1. Germline V gives CDR1 LNHNV, CDR2 YYDKDF (reference sequence). V shed 1 base and J 4 bases; nucleotides not matched to a gene: 6. The CDR3 runs 15 residues. CDR3 sequence (DNA): TGTGCCACCAGCAGAGCTACAGGGGTTCGCACTGAAGCTTTCTTT. Protein: CATSRATGVRTEAFF.

At least ten counts were recorded for this clonotype. The chain has TRBV3-1 and TRBJ2-4; D possibly corresponds to TRBD2 (6 bases). Looked up from germline, CDR1 is LGHDT and CDR2 is YNNKEL (reference sequence). The CDR3 is made up of 17 amino acids. V was cut by 0 bases and J by 3 bases, with 15 bases left in between. This CDR3 reads CASSQDRRETYKNIQYF. The CDR3 bases are TGTGCCAGCAGCCAAGATCGTCGGGAGACCTACAAAAACATTCAGTACTTC.

In its sample, this clonotype was seen many times. The chain carries TRBV27 and TRBJ1-1; a weak D match, TRBD1 (5 bases). This CDR3 has 18 amino acids. CDR1 and CDR2 (germline): MNHEY, SMNVEV (reference sequence). The V end lost 6 bases, the J end lost 4 bases, and 27 bases lay between the germline ends. As DNA, the CDR3 is TGTGCCAGCAGAAGCCCCTCCCGTATCCAGGGCGGGAGCACTGAAGCTTTCTTT. Its protein is CASRSPSRIQGGSTEAFF.

Comments on this clonotype: In this CDR3 the conserved last residue, phenylalanine or tryptophan, is missing, so a read error is likely. The chain joins TRBV11-1 to TRBJ2-7; D is ambiguous. Germline loops: CDR1 SGHAT, CDR2 FQDESV (reference sequence). Deletions cut 5 bases from V and 3 bases from J, with 8 bases between. CDR3 length equals 12 residues. In DNA, the CDR3 is TGTGCCAGCAGCCCCTCGGGCTACGAGCAGTACTCC. Amino acid sequence: CASSPSGYEQYS.

The rearrangement uses TRBV6-5 and TRBJ1-6; 11 bases match TRBD1. Germline V gene lookup returns CDR1 MNHEY and CDR2 SVGAGI. V shed 4 bases, J shed 6 bases, and the junction held 8 bases outside the gene matches. The CDR3 consists of 17 residues. The CDR3 region has the DNA TGTGCCAGCAGTTCCTTCGGGACAGGGGGAGGTAATTCACCCCTCCACTTT. Protein product: CASSSFGTGGGNSPLHF.